The entry below describes one TCR beta chain. It lacks a known antigen. No much larger clone is present one base from it, and per-base qualities are unavailable. These data belong to a study of blood T cell repertoires in COVID-19 (dated by TCRdb to 2020 to 2021). Broadly, across the study: Samples covering the acute and convalescent phases of COVID-19 were provided by collaborators in the United States, Italy and Spain. Where available, HLA class I and class II types were obtained from metadata supplied by the sample provider rather than from assay-based typing. The sample metadata nearly always contained a de-identified subject ID, COVID-19 status, age in years and sex. The samples were drawn from two sources: the first 160 participants of the ongoing ImmuneRACE study, and 1,200 or so subjects contributed by 6 global collaborators. The prospective study material was composed of cDNA or gDNA derived from T cells, B-cell-depleted T cells, or PBMCs. The repertoires were made available in a free public database intended to serve as a resource for research on the immune response to SARS-CoV-2. Subjects who had been exposed to COVID-19, were actively infected with it, or had recovered from it provided the deeply sampled blood TCRbeta repertoires that made up the dataset. The paper as a whole reports these results and caveats: The quantity of clinical and demographic metadata differed by source and by participant and was supplied without curation.

The CDR3 starts with the cysteine, ends with the phenylalanine, and has 15 residues. CDR3 DNA is the only sequence kept; it has 45 bases, read in frame from the first base. The trim is 10 bases for V and 9 bases for J, with a gap of 22 bases between the germline ends. From the germline V gene, CDR1 is MDHEN and CDR2 is SYDVKM. Collaborating institutions collected whole blood in K2EDTA tubes following their own protocols. For TCRbeta analysis, collaborators shipped samples in one of three forms: frozen whole blood, isolated PBMCs, or DNA extracted from either of those sample types. The immunoSEQ Assay, a bias-controlled multiplex PCR, was used to amplify TCRbeta CDR3 regions from genomic DNA. The source study handled its data this way. Nucleated cell counts per sample were estimated from amplification of reference gene primers within the assay. To quantify the absolute abundance of each unique TCRbeta CDR3 rearrangement, sequence reads were collapsed and filtered. Productive Simpson clonality was computed per sample as the square root of Simpson's diversity index over productive rearrangements. TCRdb limited this immuneACCESS table to in-frame rearrangements with V and J called. A share of clones is missing; checked studies link under half to unresolved V genes, and the rest is unexplained. The DNA was the basis for D and trimming; V, J and clone size are from that table. The sample contains 90,000 to 130,000 clones, approximately 83% of them found a single time. The ten largest make up just over 4% of the sample.

The sample consisted of peripheral blood. The sequence derives from a woman in her 70s with acute or convalescent COVID-19. The sequence joins TRBV28 to TRBJ1-6; a confident D gene designation cannot be given. The DNA is as follows: TGTGCCACCCTGGGCGGGCAGGATATGTTTTCACCCCTCCACTTT. Translated, it reads CATLGGQDMFSPLHF.